A selection of T cell receptor beta chains follows, all from one sample in a study of T cell responses to AZD1222 COVID-19 vaccine. TCRdb keeps only in-frame clones here, not all; method: immunoSEQ multiplex PCR. The table shows around 25,000 clones, with around 90% occurring only once. This sample comprised peripheral blood, obtained 28 days after the second AZD1222 dose. The source of these receptors is an adult who received the AZD1222 COVID-19 vaccine. Each CDR3 is given with its conserved first and last residue. The order of the fields is J gene, V gene, CDR3 protein.

J: TRBJ1-4
V: TRBV6-5
CDR3: CASSIGQGEKLFF

J: TRBJ2-7
V: TRBV3-1/TRBV3-2
CDR3: CASSRGQGDYEQYF

J: TRBJ2-7
V: TRBV28
CDR3: CASSLWGREQYF

J: TRBJ2-6
V: TRBV5-6
CDR3: CASSFGTTGSVGANVLTF

J: TRBJ2-3
V: TRBV11-2
CDR3: CASSPGHLDPQYF

J: TRBJ2-7
V: TRBV27
CDR3: CASSPFDSSSYEQYF

J: TRBJ2-7
V: TRBV7-2
CDR3: CASSLGQLPGQYF

J: TRBJ1-2
V: TRBV11-2
CDR3: CASSKGQGAHGNYGYTF

J: TRBJ1-2
V: TRBV30
CDR3: CAWDTGTATGYTF

J: TRBJ1-2
V: TRBV28
CDR3: CASSSQGVEGYTF

J: TRBJ2-2
V: TRBV5-4
CDR3: CASSYPFGQGNTGELFF

J: TRBJ2-7
V: TRBV9
CDR3: CASSAGAGQGVHKQYF

J: TRBJ1-5
V: TRBV7-3
CDR3: CASSSFDRGDQPQHF

J: TRBJ1-1
V: TRBV6-5
CDR3: CASSYAMLNTEAFF

J: TRBJ2-3
V: TRBV6-5
CDR3: CASSRWQGSDTQYF

J: TRBJ1-1
V: TRBV1
CDR3: CTSSQVKGAEAFF

J: TRBJ2-2
V: TRBV6-1
CDR3: CASSEGSRNTGELFF

J: TRBJ2-7
V: TRBV27
CDR3: CASSRGTAYEQYF

J: TRBJ2-1
V: TRBV24-1
CDR3: CATTGRTSGYNEQFF

J: TRBJ2-5
V: TRBV18
CDR3: CASSPRGQETQYF

J: TRBJ2-1
V: TRBV6-5
CDR3: CASRELAGGYNEQFF

J: TRBJ1-2
V: TRBV4-2
CDR3: CASSQEGRDRNYGYTF

J: TRBJ2-3
V: TRBV28
CDR3: CASSSGGSWTDTQYF

J: TRBJ2-1
V: TRBV30
CDR3: CAWSQKQGSPYNEQFF

J: TRBJ1-6
V: TRBV5-4
CDR3: CASSRDTRRQNSPLHF

J: TRBJ1-5
V: TRBV7-2
CDR3: CASSLRADRGNQPQHF

J: TRBJ1-1
V: TRBV4-3
CDR3: CASSQDTDSWNTEAFF

J: TRBJ2-7
V: TRBV4-2
CDR3: CASSQSLAGDNEQYF

J: TRBJ1-5
V: TRBV4-3
CDR3: CASSQDYGSGNQPQHF

J: TRBJ2-7
V: TRBV3-1/TRBV3-2
CDR3: CASSQDPTGRGDSYEQYF

J: TRBJ2-7
V: TRBV20-1
CDR3: CSAPDRLEQYF

J: TRBJ2-7
V: TRBV5-6
CDR3: CASSLGTGSFYEQYF

J: TRBJ2-3
V: TRBV7-3
CDR3: CASSTGLAERDTQYF

J: TRBJ2-2
V: TRBV19
CDR3: CASSGTANTGELFF

J: TRBJ2-3
V: TRBV3-1/TRBV3-2
CDR3: CASSQAGADTQYF

J: TRBJ2-5
V: TRBV15
CDR3: CATSSEWETQYF

J: TRBJ2-7
V: TRBV6-2/TRBV6-3
CDR3: CASSYRGSYEQYF

J: TRBJ2-5
V: TRBV5-1
CDR3: CASRGGQTSQETQYF

J: TRBJ2-5
V: TRBV9
CDR3: CASSAPGGRETQYF

J: TRBJ2-7
V: TRBV5-1
CDR3: CASSLADPRTGIHEQYF

J: TRBJ1-3
V: TRBV28
CDR3: CASRASGQTRQGTIYF

J: TRBJ2-7
V: TRBV10-3
CDR3: CAISDPTSGRAHEQYF

J: TRBJ2-2
V: TRBV7-3
CDR3: CASSLTLTTGELFF

J: TRBJ2-7
V: TRBV5-4
CDR3: CASSLSGAAGHEQYF

J: TRBJ2-7
V: TRBV6-5
CDR3: CASSYSGQGASEQYF

J: TRBJ2-3
V: TRBV28
CDR3: CASSSPPTDTQYF

J: TRBJ2-3
V: TRBV24-1
CDR3: CATSDFNTFGTQYF

J: TRBJ1-4
V: TRBV12-3/TRBV12-4
CDR3: CASQEVANEKLFF

J: TRBJ2-7
V: TRBV21-1
CDR3: CASSNQGSYEQYF

J: TRBJ1-2
V: TRBV28
CDR3: CASSFRDRADYGYTF

J: TRBJ2-7
V: TRBV19
CDR3: CASSSSRRGETYEQYF

J: TRBJ1-6
V: TRBV6-5
CDR3: CASGEGANSPLHF

J: TRBJ2-1
V: TRBV7-3
CDR3: CASRQAGTGSNEQFF

J: TRBJ2-1
V: TRBV18
CDR3: CASSPGLADNEQFF